Below, 17 T cell receptor beta chains from the same sample are listed, as sequenced in a study of human CD8 memory T cell subsets. Sequencing libraries of TCR beta were made by UMI-labeled 5' RACE. One entry per CDR3 protein, without DNA, is what TCRdb gives after re-calling the 5' RACE reads. Here the sample table reports approximately 10,000 distinct CDR3 sequences. The specimen was CD8+ stem-like memory T cells (TSCM and TCM) sorted from PBMCs. Subset reported: stem-like memory CD8 T cells (TSTEM), CCR7+ PD-1- TIGIT-. Source of these receptors: a human donor in good health.

The V and J genes are TRBV25-1 and TRBJ2-1; checking the TCRdb D call of TRBD2 is not possible without DNA. The CDR3 totals 12 residues. CDR1 and CDR2 (germline): MGHDK, SYGVNS. CDR3 in amino acids: CASSDGLYEQFF. Using reference TRBV25-1 and TRBJ2-1 for the parts outside the CDR3, the full variable domain is EADIYQTPRYLVIGTGKKITLECSQTMGHDKMYWYQQDPGMELHLIHYSYGVNSTEKGDLSSESTVSRIRTEHFPLTLESARPSHTSQYLCASSDGLYEQFFGPGTRLTVL.

The V gene is TRBV2, the J gene TRBJ2-7; TCRdb designates TRBD1, a call that cannot be tested without DNA. Germline V gives CDR1 SNHLY, CDR2 FYNNEI. The CDR3 runs to 14 residues. CDR3 region: CASNLWAVDYEQYF.

This sequence joins TRBV20-1 and TRBJ1-2; no DNA is available, so the TRBD1 call from TCRdb remains unchecked. Germline CDR1 reads DFQATT; CDR2 reads SNEGSKA (reference sequence). This CDR3 region has 14 residues. CDR3 residues: CSASLPGINYGYTF.

This clonotype is called medium-sized based on its frequency. The chain uses TRBV29-1 and TRBJ2-1; checking the TCRdb D call of TRBD2 is not possible without DNA. CDR3 size: 14 residues. Germline V lookup: CDR1 SQVTM, CDR2 ANQGSEA. CDR3 protein: CSVEDGLAANEQFF.

Considering frequency, this clonotype is medium-sized. The rearrangement joins TRBV29-1 to TRBJ1-2. CDR1 is SQVTM, CDR2 ANQGSEA, per germline. The CDR3 contains 13 residues. CDR3 loop: CSVVEGLSYGYTF.

The CDR3 here is CSVLDSSNQPQHF. The V call is TRBV29-1, the J call TRBJ1-5; without DNA, the TCRdb call of TRBD1 cannot be checked. CDR1 is SQVTM, CDR2 ANQGSEA, per germline. The CDR3 has 13 amino acids.

The gene calls are TRBV7-3 and TRBJ2-3; there is no DNA to check the TCRdb D call of TRBD2. The CDR3 contains 21 residues. The V gene's germline CDR1 is SGHTA and CDR2 FQGTGA. CDR3 sequence: CASSPIDGLAGTPLTTDTQYF.

This clonotype shows up as medium-sized by frequency. The J gene is TRBJ1-5, the V gene TRBV19; there is no DNA to check the TCRdb D call of TRBD1. The CDR3 is 13 residues long. The germline V gene has CDR1 LNHDA and CDR2 SQIVND (reference sequence). CDR3 sequence: CASRQGWNQPQHF.

V is TRBV12-3 or TRBV12-4 and J is TRBJ1-2; TCRdb reports TRBD1, a call that lacks DNA to check it against. This CDR3 spans 12 amino acids. This CDR3 reads CASSGTGRGYTF.

V usage is TRBV20-1 and J usage is TRBJ2-7. The germline gives CDR1 DFQATT, CDR2 SNEGSKA (reference sequence). The length of the CDR3 is 15 residues. The CDR3 reads CSARDVADSLYEQYF.

The chain combines TRBV7-9 with TRBJ2-5. The length of the CDR3 is 13 residues. CDR1 and CDR2 from the germline V gene are SEHNR and FQNEAQ (reference sequence). CDR3 protein: CASSFFAEETQYF. The full variable domain, rest sourced from reference TRBV7-9 and TRBJ2-5, is DTGVSQNPRHKITKRGQNVTFRCDPISEHNRLYWYRQTLGQGPEFLTYFQNEAQLEKSRLLSDRFSAERPKGSFSTLEIQRTEQGDSAMYLCASSFFAEETQYFGPGTRLLVL.

V and J are TRBV6-4 and TRBJ2-3. The CDR3 length is 13 residues. CDR1 and CDR2 (germline): MRHNA, SNTAGT. The CDR3 spells CASSDSTTDTQYF.

The rearrangement uses TRBV19 and TRBJ2-7; the TCRdb D gene call, TRBD1, has no DNA to confirm it. CDR1 and CDR2 from the germline V gene are LNHDA and SQIVND (reference sequence). The CDR3 is made up of 14 amino acids. The CDR3 here is CASSFAVTGYEQYF.

This chain links TRBV7-9 with TRBJ2-1; the TRBD2 assignment by TCRdb is unverifiable without DNA. The CDR3 runs to 16 residues. Germline lookup yields CDR1 SEHNR and CDR2 FQNEAQ (reference sequence). The CDR3 is CASSLAGTSLANEQFF.

This CDR3 is CASIPLWGQTLNSSTDTQYF. The J gene is TRBJ2-3, the V gene TRBV28; TCRdb proposes TRBD1, but this gene call is untestable without DNA. Germline CDR1 and CDR2: MDHEN and SYDVKM. The CDR3 covers 20 residues.

This clonotype registers medium-sized by frequency. The chain joins TRBV29-1 to TRBJ2-3; TCRdb gives TRBD2 as the D gene, but with no DNA this cannot be confirmed. The CDR3 has 17 amino acids. Germline V CDR1 and CDR2: SQVTM, ANQGSEA. CDR3 amino acids: CSVPPGLDLPRTDTQYF.

The chain uses TRBV5-6 and TRBJ1-4; TCRdb gives TRBD1 as the D gene, but with no DNA this cannot be confirmed. There are 19 residues in the CDR3. From germline, CDR1 is SGHDT and CDR2 YYEEEE. CDR3 amino acids: CASSSRFLQGLPTNEKLFF.